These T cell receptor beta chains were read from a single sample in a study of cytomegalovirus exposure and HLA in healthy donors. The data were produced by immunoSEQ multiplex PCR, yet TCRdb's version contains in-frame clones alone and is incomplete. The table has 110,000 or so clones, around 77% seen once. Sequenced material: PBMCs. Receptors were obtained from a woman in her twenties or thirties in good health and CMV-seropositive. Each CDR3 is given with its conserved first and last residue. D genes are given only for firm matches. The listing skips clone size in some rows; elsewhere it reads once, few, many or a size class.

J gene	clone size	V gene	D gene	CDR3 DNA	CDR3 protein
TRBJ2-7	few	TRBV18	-	TGTGCCAGCTCACCACCCAGCGGTCGACTAGACGAGCAGTACTTC	CASSPPSGRLDEQYF
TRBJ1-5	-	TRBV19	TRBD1	TGTGCCAGTAACAGACCGGGACAGGGCTTATTAAATCAGCCCCAGCATTTT	CASNRPGQGLLNQPQHF
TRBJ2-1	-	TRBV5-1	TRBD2	TGCGCCAGCAGCTCTAGCGGTAGGCAGCGCTCTAACAATGAGCAGTTCTTC	CASSSSGRQRSNNEQFF
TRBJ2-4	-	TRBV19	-	TGTGCCAGTAGTATTCCGTCGAGCCTCAAAAACATTCAGTACTTC	CASSIPSSLKNIQYF
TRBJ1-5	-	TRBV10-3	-	TGTGCCATCAGTAAGGGGTCGGGTCAGCCCCAGCATTTT	CAISKGSGQPQHF
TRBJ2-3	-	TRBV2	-	TGTGCCAGCAGGAGTACAGATACGCAGTATTTT	CASRSTDTQYF
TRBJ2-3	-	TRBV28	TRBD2	TGTGCCAGCGGGTCCTCCAGCGGGAGGGCCCTCACAGATACGCAGTATTTT	CASGSSSGRALTDTQYF
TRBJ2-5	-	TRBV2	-	TGTGCCAGCAGTGAAGGGACAACGAGTCTGGAGACCCAGTACTTC	CASSEGTTSLETQYF
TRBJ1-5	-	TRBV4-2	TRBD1	TGTGCCAGCAGTCAATCACAGGGGGTCAATCAGCCCCAGCATTTT	CASSQSQGVNQPQHF
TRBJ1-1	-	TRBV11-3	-	TGTGCCAGCAGCTCCAATTCAAAGAACACTGAAGCTTTCTTT	CASSSNSKNTEAFF
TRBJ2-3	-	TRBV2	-	TGTGCCAGCAGTGAGGCAGGGAGCACAGATACGCAGTATTTT	CASSEAGSTDTQYF
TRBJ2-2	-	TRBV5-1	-	TGCGCCAGCAGCTTGGTCAGCACCGGGGAGCTGTTTTTT	CASSLVSTGELFF
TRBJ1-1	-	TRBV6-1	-	TGTGCCAGCCGTCTCACAGAGAACACTGAAGCTTTCTTT	CASRLTENTEAFF
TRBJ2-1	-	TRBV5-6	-	TGTGCCAGCAGCTTGTGGACTGTCAATGAGCAGTTCTTC	CASSLWTVNEQFF
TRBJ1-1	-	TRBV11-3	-	TGTGCCAGCAGCTTAATTTCGTTCGGCGAGGCTGAAGCTTTCTTT	CASSLISFGEAEAFF
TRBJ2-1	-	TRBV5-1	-	TGCGCCAGCAGCTTGGCGCTAGATACCTCGGATGAGCAGTTCTTC	CASSLALDTSDEQFF
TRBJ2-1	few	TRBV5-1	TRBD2	TGCGCCAGCAGCTTGGCGTTCAGCGGGGATTACAATGAGCAGTTCTTC	CASSLAFSGDYNEQFF
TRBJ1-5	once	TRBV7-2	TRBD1	TGTGCCAGCAGCGGGGACAGCGTCTATCAGCCCCAGCATTTT	CASSGDSVYQPQHF
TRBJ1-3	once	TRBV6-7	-	TGTGCCAGCAGGAGTGGAGACTACCACCCTGGAAACACCATATATTTT	CASRSGDYHPGNTIYF
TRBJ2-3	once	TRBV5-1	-	TGCGCCAGCAGCTTGGCCCAGGGTGAAGATACGCAGTATTTT	CASSLAQGEDTQYF
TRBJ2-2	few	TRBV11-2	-	TGTGCCAGCAGCTTACGTCTCAGCGCGGTCCCCGGGGAGCTGTTTTTT	CASSLRLSAVPGELFF
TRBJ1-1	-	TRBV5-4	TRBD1	TGTGCCAGCAGCTTGGGGGGACAGAGGAACACTGAAGCTTTCTTT	CASSLGGQRNTEAFF
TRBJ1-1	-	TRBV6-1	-	TGTGCCAGCAGTGCTACAGGGTTTAACACTGAAGCTTTCTTT	CASSATGFNTEAFF
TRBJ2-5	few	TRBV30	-	TGTGCCTGGAGGACTACGGGGGGCCGTGAGACCCAGTACTTC	CAWRTTGGRETQYF
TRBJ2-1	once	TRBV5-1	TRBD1	TGCGCCAGCACCCCCGTGGCAGGACAGGGGGCCAATGAGCAGTTCTTC	CASTPVAGQGANEQFF
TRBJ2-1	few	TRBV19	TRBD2	TGTGCCAGTAGTGGGGCGGAACGGACTAGCGGGAGGCCCTCCTACAATGAGCAGTTCTTC	CASSGAERTSGRPSYNEQFF
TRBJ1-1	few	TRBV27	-	TGTGCCAGCAGTTTGGGACAGAACACTGAAGCTTTCTTT	CASSLGQNTEAFF
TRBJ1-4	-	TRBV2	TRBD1	TGTGCCAGCAGTGAAAAGACAGGGGAAAACGAAAAACTGTTTTTT	CASSEKTGENEKLFF
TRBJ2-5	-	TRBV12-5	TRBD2	TGTGCTAGTGGAGAAGGGACTAGCGGGAGGAAGGGGGAGACCCAGTACTTC	CASGEGTSGRKGETQYF
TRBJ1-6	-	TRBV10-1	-	TGCGCCAGCAGTGAGAGTAGGGAGTCACCCCTCCACTTT	CASSESRESPLHF
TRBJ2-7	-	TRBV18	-	TGTGCCAGCTCATCCGCCTACGAGCAGTACTTC	CASSSAYEQYF
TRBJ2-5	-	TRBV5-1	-	TGCGCCAGCAGCCCCGAACGGGAGACCCAGTACTTC	CASSPERETQYF
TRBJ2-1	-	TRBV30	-	TGTGCATGGGACACGAGCTCCTACAATGAGCAGTTCTTC	CAWDTSSYNEQFF
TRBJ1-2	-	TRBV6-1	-	TGTGCCAGCACGTATACAGGGATCCTGGGCGGCTACACCTTC	CASTYTGILGGYTF
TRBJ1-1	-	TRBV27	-	TGTGCCAGCAGTCAGGGGCTGAACACTGAAGCTTTCTTT	CASSQGLNTEAFF
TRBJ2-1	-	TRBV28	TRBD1	TGTGCCAGCAGTTCCCCGGGACAGAACCTTGGTGAGCAGTTCTTC	CASSSPGQNLGEQFF
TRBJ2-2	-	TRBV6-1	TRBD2	TGTGCCAGCAAAGCTAGCGGAGTGGGCGGGGAGCTGTTTTTT	CASKASGVGGELFF
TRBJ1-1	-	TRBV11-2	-	TGTGCCAGCAGCTTGACAGCTACCATGAACACTGAAGCTTTCTTT	CASSLTATMNTEAFF
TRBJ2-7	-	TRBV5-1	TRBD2	TGCGCCAGCAGCATGGGTGGCGGGGGGGTAGAAGAGCAGTACTTC	CASSMGGGGVEEQYF
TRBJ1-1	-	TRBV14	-	TGTGCCAGCAGTAGCTCCTCAGCTGAAGCTTTCTTT	CASSSSSAEAFF
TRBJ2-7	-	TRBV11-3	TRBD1	TGTGCCAGCAGCTCGACCGGGACAGGGACCTACGAGCAGTACTTC	CASSSTGTGTYEQYF
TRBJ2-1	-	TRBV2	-	TGTGCCAGCACGCCACAGGGCTCCTACAATGAGCAGTTCTTC	CASTPQGSYNEQFF
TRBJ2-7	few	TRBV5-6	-	TGTGCCAGCAGCTCCGAGGGGGGGGCCGAGCAGTACTTC	CASSSEGGAEQYF
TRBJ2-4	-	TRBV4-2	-	TGTGCCAGCAGCCAAGAGGAGCGGCTAGCCAAAAACATTCAGTACTTC	CASSQEERLAKNIQYF
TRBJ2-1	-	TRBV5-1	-	TGCGCCAGCGACCCCTCGGGGTCCTACAATGAGCAGTTCTTC	CASDPSGSYNEQFF
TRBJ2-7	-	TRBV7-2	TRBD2	TGTGCCAGCAGCTTAGTATTTTCGACTAGCGGAGAGCAGTACTTC	CASSLVFSTSGEQYF
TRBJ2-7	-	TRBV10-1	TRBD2	TGCGCCGTCCCAAGACTAGCGGGAGGTACCTACGAGCAGTACTTC	CAVPRLAGGTYEQYF
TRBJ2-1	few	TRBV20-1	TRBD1	TGCAGTGCAGAACAGGGGGGTGAGCAGTTCTTC	CSAEQGGEQFF